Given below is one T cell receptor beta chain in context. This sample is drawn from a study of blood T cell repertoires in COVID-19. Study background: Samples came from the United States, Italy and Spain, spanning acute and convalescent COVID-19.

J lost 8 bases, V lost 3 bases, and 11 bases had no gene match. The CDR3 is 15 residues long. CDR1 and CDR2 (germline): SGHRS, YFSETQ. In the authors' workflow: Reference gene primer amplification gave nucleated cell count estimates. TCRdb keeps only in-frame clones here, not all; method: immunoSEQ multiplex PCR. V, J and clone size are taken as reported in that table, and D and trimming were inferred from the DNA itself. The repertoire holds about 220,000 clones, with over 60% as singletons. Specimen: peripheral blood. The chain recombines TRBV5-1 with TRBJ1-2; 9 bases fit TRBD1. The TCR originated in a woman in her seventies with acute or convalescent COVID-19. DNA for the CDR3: TGCGCCAGCAGCTCAAACCCGGGACAGGGTCTGGGCTACACCTTC. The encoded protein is CASSSNPGQGLGYTF.